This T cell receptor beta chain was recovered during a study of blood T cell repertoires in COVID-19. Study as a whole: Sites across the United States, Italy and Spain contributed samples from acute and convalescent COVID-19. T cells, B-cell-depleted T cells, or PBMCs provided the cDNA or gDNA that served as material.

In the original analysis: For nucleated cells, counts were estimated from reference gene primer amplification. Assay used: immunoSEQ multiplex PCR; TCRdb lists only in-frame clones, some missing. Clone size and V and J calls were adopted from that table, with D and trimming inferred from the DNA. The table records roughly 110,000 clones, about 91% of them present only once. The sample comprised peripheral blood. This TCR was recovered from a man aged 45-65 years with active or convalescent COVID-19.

Written as DNA, the CDR3 is TGTGCCAGCAGTGAGCCCGGGACACGTTTGAACACTGAAGCTTTCTTT. It translates to CASSEPGTRLNTEAFF. This sequence joins TRBV6-1 and TRBJ1-1, with D maybe TRBD1 (6 bases). V lost 3 bases and J 0 bases, leaving 14 bases between the germline ends. CDR1 is MNHNS and CDR2 is SASEGT in the germline V gene. CDR3 length: 16 residues.